This TCR beta chain was recovered during a study of CD8 T cells in ankylosing spondylitis. TCRdb re-called the 5' RACE reads through MiXCR, storing one row per CDR3 protein. Counted here are over 30,000 distinct CDR3 sequences, roughly 13% occurring once; the ten biggest clones make up under 35%. Trimming cost V 7 bases and J 2 bases; bases outside gene matches: 9. CDR1 and CDR2 (germline): MNHNS, SASEGT. The CDR3 spans 15 residues. The source is a male donor with ankylosing spondylitis. Sample: synovial fluid, either unsorted or a sorted T cell fraction (not recorded which). The chain links TRBV6-1 to TRBJ2-3, with 7 bases fitting TRBD2. The CDR3, as DNA: TGTGCCAGCACGCTAAGCGGGATAAACACAGATACGCAGTATTTT. Encoded protein: CASTLSGINTDTQYF.